What follows are 15 T cell receptor beta chains derived from one specimen sequenced in a study of cytomegalovirus exposure and HLA in healthy donors. TCRdb's table, derived via immunoSEQ multiplex PCR, lists solely in-frame clones and lacks some. The repertoire includes over 90,000 clones, just under 95% of them detected once, and 0.89% sits in the top ten. Sequencing used PBMCs. The receptors derive from a woman aged 18-30 years in good health and CMV-seronegative.

V and J are TRBV4-1 and TRBJ2-3; no clear D. Germline loops: CDR1 MGHRA, CDR2 YSYEKL. Trimming took 0 bases from V and 0 from J, leaving 4 bases between them. The CDR3 has 14 residues. For the CDR3, the DNA is TGCGCCAGCAGCCAAGAAATAAGCACAGATACGCAGTATTTT. Translation gives CASSQEISTDTQYF.

The V and J genes are TRBV7-3 and TRBJ1-1; D not certain. V lost 5 bases and J lost 2, with 9 bases in between. CDR3 size: 13 residues. Germline V gene lookup returns CDR1 SGHTA and CDR2 FQGTGA. The CDR3 here is CASSLDKNTEAFF. CDR3 bases: TGTGCCAGCAGCCTCGACAAAAACACTGAAGCTTTCTTT. The whole variable domain, filled in from reference TRBV7-3 and TRBJ1-1, reads GAGVSQTPSNKVTEKGKYVELRCDPISGHTALYWYRQSLGQGPEFLIYFQGTGAADDSGLPNDRFFAVRPEGSVSTLKIQRTERGDSAVYLCASSLDKNTEAFFGQGTRLTVV.

The chain has TRBV27 and TRBJ1-4, with 11 bases fitting TRBD1. CDR1 is MNHEY and CDR2 is SMNVEV in the germline V gene (reference sequence). The V and J ends lost 5 bases and 8 bases, in that order; junction bases with no gene match: 7. The CDR3 has 15 residues. The CDR3 reads CASSPIRDRGEKLFF. CDR3 nucleotides: TGTGCCAGCAGTCCCATCCGGGACAGGGGGGAAAAACTGTTTTTT.

The chain employs TRBV9 and TRBJ2-1, with 8 bases lining up with TRBD1. The germline gives CDR1 SGDLS, CDR2 YYNGEE. The CDR3 consists of 15 residues. V lost 3 bases, J lost 6 bases, and 8 bases stayed unmatched. Written as DNA, the CDR3 is TGTGCCAGCAGCGGGACCGGGACAGGACGCAATGAGCAGTTCTTC. Protein product: CASSGTGTGRNEQFF.

The chain recombines TRBV6-5 with TRBJ2-7; possibly TRBD2 for D (6 bases). V dropped 6 bases and J dropped 1 base, with 16 bases sitting between them. Germline-derived CDR1 and CDR2 are MNHEY and SVGAGI. The CDR3 contains 15 residues. The CDR3 reads CASSLRTGVSYEQYF. CDR3 coding DNA: TGTGCCAGCAGCCTCCGGACGGGAGTTTCCTACGAGCAGTACTTC.

The V call is TRBV6-1, the J call TRBJ2-3; 10 positions match TRBD1. The V gene end was trimmed by 0 bases and the J gene end by 5 bases; junction bases not matched to a gene: 5. The germline V gene encodes CDR1 MNHNS and CDR2 SASEGT. The CDR3 runs 16 residues. The CDR3 DNA follows: TGTGCCAGCAGTGAAGCCCCGGGACAGGGGCGAGATACGCAGTATTTT. Translated: CASSEAPGQGRDTQYF.

The genes are TRBV5-1 and TRBJ2-1, with D uncertain. The ends were cut back, 1 base at V and 7 bases at J, with 6 bases in the middle. The CDR3 extends over 12 amino acids. Germline CDR1 reads SGHRS; CDR2 reads YFSETQ. CDR3 sequence reads: CASSLRSNEQFF. The CDR3 DNA reads TGCGCCAGCAGCTTGCGTTCGAATGAGCAGTTCTTC.

The V gene is TRBV27, the J gene TRBJ2-3; 8 positions match TRBD2. The junction had 6 bases not matched to a gene; V was cut back by 2 bases and J by 2 bases. This CDR3 region has 16 residues. From germline, CDR1 is MNHEY and CDR2 SMNVEV (reference sequence). Written as DNA, the CDR3 is TGTGCCAGCAGTTTACAGCGGGGGACTAACACAGATACGCAGTATTTT. Residues: CASSLQRGTNTDTQYF.

This clone has just a few counts. This rearrangement joins TRBV6-1 to TRBJ2-7, with a weak D call TRBD2 (5 bases). V gave up 0 bases and J gave up 6 bases, with 12 bases separating them. This CDR3 spans 14 amino acids. Germline loops: CDR1 MNHNS, CDR2 SASEGT. The CDR3 protein is CASSEAWGEGEQYF. In DNA form, the CDR3 reads TGTGCCAGCAGTGAAGCGTGGGGAGAGGGCGAGCAGTACTTC.

The rearrangement links TRBV9 to TRBJ2-1; 7 nucleotides align to TRBD1. CDR3 size: 15 residues. V was clipped by 3 bases and J by 7 bases; unmatched bases: 10. The germline CDR1 and CDR2 sequences are SGDLS and YYNGEE. The CDR3 DNA reads TGTGCCAGCAGCGCCCCGACAGGGAATGGGAATGAGCAGTTCTTC. This gives the protein CASSAPTGNGNEQFF.

This clone was seen a handful of times. As DNA, the CDR3 is TGTGCCAGCAGCGACCGGGACAGCTCCTACGAGCAGTACTTC. The encoded protein is CASSDRDSSYEQYF. The J gene is TRBJ2-7, the V gene TRBV9, with 7 nucleotides matching TRBD1. This CDR3 region has 14 residues. The V segment lost 3 bases and the J segment 0 bases; nucleotides outside the gene matches: 3. Germline V CDR1 and CDR2: SGDLS, YYNGEE.

The chain combines TRBV30 with TRBJ2-3, with 8 bases fitting TRBD2. Trimming took 2 bases from V and 4 from J; bases not matched to a gene: 5. Germline CDR1 is GTSNPN and CDR2 is SVGIG (reference sequence). The CDR3 contains 14 residues. CDR3 nucleotides: TGTGCCTGGAGTACGGGGGGGGCGTCAGATACGCAGTATTTT. Its translation: CAWSTGGASDTQYF.

V is TRBV7-6 and J is TRBJ2-5; 8 bases are a match to TRBD1. Germline trimming cut 5 bases from V and 3 bases from J; bases unmatched to any gene: 8. The CDR3 is made up of 15 amino acids. Germline lookup yields CDR1 SGHVS and CDR2 FNYEAQ. CDR3 sequence: CASSQWTGLKETQYF. The CDR3 nucleotides are TGTGCCAGCAGCCAATGGACAGGGCTTAAAGAGACCCAGTACTTC. Complete variable domain (other parts from reference TRBV7-6 and TRBJ2-5): GAGVSQSPRYKVTKRGQDVALRCDPISGHVSLYWYRQALGQGPEFLTYFNYEAQQDKSGLPNDRFSAERPEGSISTLTIQRTEQRDSAMYRCASSQWTGLKETQYFGPGTRLLVL.

The rearrangement links TRBV5-6 to TRBJ2-1; TRBD2 aligns across 8 bases. CDR1 and CDR2 from the germline V gene are SGHDT and YYEEEE. After removal of 4 bases from V and 9 bases from J, the junction contained 6 bases not matched to a gene. The CDR3 runs to 13 residues. For the CDR3, the DNA is TGTGCCAGCAGCCTTAGCGGGGACGGTGAGCAGTTCTTC. Encoded protein: CASSLSGDGEQFF.

This CDR3 is CAIIPGTGALTF. The CDR3 bases are TGTGCCATCATCCCTGGGACAGGGGCACTCACCTTC. The chain uses TRBV10-3 and TRBJ1-2; 10 bases match TRBD1. The ends lost 7 bases at V and 13 bases at J; junction bases unmatched: 9. This CDR3 has 12 residues. Germline CDR1 and CDR2: ENHRY and SYGVKD.